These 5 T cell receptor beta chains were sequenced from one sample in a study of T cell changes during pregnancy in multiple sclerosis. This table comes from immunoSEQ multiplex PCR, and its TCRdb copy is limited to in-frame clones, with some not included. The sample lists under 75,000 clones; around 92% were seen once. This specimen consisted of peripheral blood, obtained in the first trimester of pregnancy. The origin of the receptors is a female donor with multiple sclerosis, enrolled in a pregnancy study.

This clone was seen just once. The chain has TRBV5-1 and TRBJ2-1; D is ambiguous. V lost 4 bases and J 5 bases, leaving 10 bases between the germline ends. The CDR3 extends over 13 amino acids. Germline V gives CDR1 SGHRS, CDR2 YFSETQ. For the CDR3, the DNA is TGCGCCAGCAGCCTTGACACGAACAATGAGCAGTTCTTC. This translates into CASSLDTNNEQFF.

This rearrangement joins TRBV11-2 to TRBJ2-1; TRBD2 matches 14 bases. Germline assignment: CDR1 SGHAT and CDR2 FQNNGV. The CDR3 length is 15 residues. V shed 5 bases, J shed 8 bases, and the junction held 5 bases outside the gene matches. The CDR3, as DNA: TGTGCCAGCAGCCAGACTAGCGGGAGGGTCCATGAGCAGTTCTTC. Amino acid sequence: CASSQTSGRVHEQFF.

The CDR3 DNA follows: TGTGCCAGCAGCTTAGGGTCCGGGACAGGGGGCGAAAAACTGTTTTTT. Residues: CASSLGSGTGGEKLFF. J is TRBJ1-4 and V is TRBV7-7; 12 bases align to TRBD1. Germline CDR1 is SSHAT and CDR2 is FNYEAQ (reference sequence). The CDR3 loop spans 16 amino acids. J was trimmed by 8 bases and V by 1 base; bases with no gene match: 5.

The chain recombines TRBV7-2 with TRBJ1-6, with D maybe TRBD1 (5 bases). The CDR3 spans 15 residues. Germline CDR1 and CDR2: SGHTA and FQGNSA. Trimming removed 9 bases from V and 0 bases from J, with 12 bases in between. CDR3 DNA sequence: TGTGCCAGTAGGGGCAGGAACTCCTATAATTCACCCCTCCACTTT. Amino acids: CASRGRNSYNSPLHF.

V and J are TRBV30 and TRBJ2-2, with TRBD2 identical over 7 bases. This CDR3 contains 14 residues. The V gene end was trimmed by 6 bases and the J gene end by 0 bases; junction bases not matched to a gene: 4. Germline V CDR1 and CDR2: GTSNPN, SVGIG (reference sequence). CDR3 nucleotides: TGTGCCTGTTGGGGACTATCGAACACCGGGGAGCTGTTTTTT. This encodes CACWGLSNTGELFF.